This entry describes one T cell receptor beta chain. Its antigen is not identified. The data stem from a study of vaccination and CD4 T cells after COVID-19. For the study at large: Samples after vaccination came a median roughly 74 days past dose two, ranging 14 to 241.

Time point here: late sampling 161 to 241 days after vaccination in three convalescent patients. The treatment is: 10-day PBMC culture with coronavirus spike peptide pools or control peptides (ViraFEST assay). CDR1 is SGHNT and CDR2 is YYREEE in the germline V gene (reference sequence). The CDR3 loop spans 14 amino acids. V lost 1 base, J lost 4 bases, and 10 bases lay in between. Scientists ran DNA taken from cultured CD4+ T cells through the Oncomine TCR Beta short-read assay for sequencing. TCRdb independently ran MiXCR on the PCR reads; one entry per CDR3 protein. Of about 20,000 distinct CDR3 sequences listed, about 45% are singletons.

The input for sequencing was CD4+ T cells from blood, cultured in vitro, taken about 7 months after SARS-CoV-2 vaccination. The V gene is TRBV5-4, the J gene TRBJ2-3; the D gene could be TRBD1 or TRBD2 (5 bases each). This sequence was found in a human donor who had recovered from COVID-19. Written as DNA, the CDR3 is TGTGCCAGCAGCTTGTGGGGGAAACCAGATACGCAGTATTTT. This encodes CASSLWGKPDTQYF.